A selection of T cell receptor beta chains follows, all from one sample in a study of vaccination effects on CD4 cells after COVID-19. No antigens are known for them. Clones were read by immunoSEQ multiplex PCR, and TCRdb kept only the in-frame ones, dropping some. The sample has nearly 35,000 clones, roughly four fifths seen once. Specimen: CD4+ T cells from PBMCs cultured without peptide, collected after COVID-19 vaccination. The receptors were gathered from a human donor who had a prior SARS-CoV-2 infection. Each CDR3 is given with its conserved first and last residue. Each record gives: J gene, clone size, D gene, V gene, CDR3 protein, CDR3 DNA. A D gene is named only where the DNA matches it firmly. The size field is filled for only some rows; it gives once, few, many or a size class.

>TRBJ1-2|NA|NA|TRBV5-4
CASSLARVFYTF
TGTGCCAGCAGCTTGGCCAGGGTTTTTTACACCTTC
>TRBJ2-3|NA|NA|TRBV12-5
CASGLFQDAPEYF
TGTGCTAGTGGTTTGTTTCAGGACGCTCCCGAATATTTT
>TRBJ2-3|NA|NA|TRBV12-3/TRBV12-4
CASSLDITDTQYF
TGTGCCAGCAGTTTAGACATTACAGATACGCAGTATTTT
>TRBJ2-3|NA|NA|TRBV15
CATSSGGSTDTQYF
TGTGCCACCAGTTCCGGGGGAAGCACAGATACGCAGTATTTT
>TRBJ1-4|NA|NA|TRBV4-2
CASSRTLLLSEKLFF
TGTGCCAGCAGCCGGACCCTTCTTCTTAGTGAAAAACTGTTTTTT
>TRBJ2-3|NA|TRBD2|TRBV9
CASSVDGGRALWADTQYF
TGTGCCAGCAGCGTAGATGGCGGGAGGGCCCTATGGGCAGATACGCAGTATTTT
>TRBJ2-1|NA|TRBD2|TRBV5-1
CASHQPAGGTNEQFF
TGCGCCAGCCACCAACCAGCGGGAGGAACCAATGAGCAGTTCTTC
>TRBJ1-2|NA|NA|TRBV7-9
CASSRSSGGVYGYTF
TGTGCCAGCAGTCGTAGTTCCGGGGGGGTCTATGGCTACACCTTC
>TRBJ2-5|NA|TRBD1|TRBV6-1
CASSEARGPETQYF
TGTGCCAGCAGTGAGGCCAGGGGGCCAGAGACCCAGTACTTC
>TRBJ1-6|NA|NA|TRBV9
CASSVRVGNSPLHF
TGTGCCAGCAGCGTAAGGGTCGGGAATTCACCCCTCCACTTT
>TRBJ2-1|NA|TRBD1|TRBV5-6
CASSLTGANLYNEQFF
TGTGCCAGCAGCCTGACAGGGGCCAACCTATACAATGAGCAGTTCTTC
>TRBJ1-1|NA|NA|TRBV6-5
CASRPAGTRNTEAFF
TGTGCCAGCAGACCCGCGGGAACCAGGAACACTGAAGCTTTCTTT
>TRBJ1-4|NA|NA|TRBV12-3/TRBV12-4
CASSRQTGEKLFF
TGTGCCAGCAGCCGTCAGACCGGTGAAAAACTGTTTTTT
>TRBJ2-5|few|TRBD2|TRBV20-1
CSASPRGGPVTQYF
TGCAGTGCAAGTCCCCGGGGGGGCCCAGTTACCCAGTACTTC
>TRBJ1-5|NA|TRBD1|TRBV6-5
CASMDRDYQPQHF
TGTGCCAGCATGGACAGGGACTATCAGCCCCAGCATTTT
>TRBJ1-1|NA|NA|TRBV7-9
CASSLWGRNTEAFF
TGTGCCAGCAGCTTGTGGGGCAGGAACACTGAAGCTTTCTTT
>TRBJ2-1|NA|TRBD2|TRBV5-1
CASSIAGGGDEQFF
TGCGCCAGCAGCATAGCGGGAGGTGGGGATGAGCAGTTCTTC
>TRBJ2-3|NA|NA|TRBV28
CASSLIYVSTDTQYF
TGTGCCAGCAGTTTAATTTACGTAAGCACAGATACGCAGTATTTT
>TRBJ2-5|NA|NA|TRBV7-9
CASSFLSETQYF
TGTGCCAGCAGCTTCCTTTCGGAGACCCAGTACTTC
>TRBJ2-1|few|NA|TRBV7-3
CASSRGGEQFF
TGTGCCAGCAGCCGTGGCGGTGAGCAGTTCTTC
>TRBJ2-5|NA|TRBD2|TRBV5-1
CASSAFSGEGVETQYF
TGCGCCAGCAGCGCCTTCTCGGGGGAGGGTGTAGAGACCCAGTACTTC
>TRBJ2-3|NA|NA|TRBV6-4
CASSPTGKDTQYF
TGTGCCAGCAGTCCAACAGGGAAAGATACGCAGTATTTT
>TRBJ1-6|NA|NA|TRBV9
CASSVGDNSPLHF
TGTGCCAGCAGCGTAGGGGATAACTCACCCCTCCACTTT
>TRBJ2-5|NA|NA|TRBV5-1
CASSLSFQQPQETQYF
TGCGCCAGCAGCTTGTCCTTCCAGCAACCCCAAGAGACCCAGTACTTC
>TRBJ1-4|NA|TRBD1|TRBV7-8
CASSPDLGQGNEKLFF
TGTGCCAGCAGCCCCGATCTGGGACAGGGTAATGAAAAACTGTTTTTT
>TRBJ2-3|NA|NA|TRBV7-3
CASSPKDGASDTQYF
TGTGCCAGCAGCCCGAAGGACGGGGCTTCAGATACGCAGTATTTT
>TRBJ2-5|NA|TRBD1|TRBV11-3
CASSPGQGAETQYF
TGTGCCAGCAGCCCCGGACAGGGGGCTGAGACCCAGTACTTC
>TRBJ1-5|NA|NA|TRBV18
CASSPPSYRGNQPQHF
TGTGCCAGCTCACCACCGTCCTACAGGGGCAATCAGCCCCAGCATTTT
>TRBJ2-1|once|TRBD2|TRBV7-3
CASSSGPGLASEQFF
TGTGCCAGCAGCTCAGGGCCGGGACTAGCATCTGAGCAGTTCTTC
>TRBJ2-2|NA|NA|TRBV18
CASSPNRDLYTGELFF
TGTGCCAGCTCACCAAACAGGGACTTGTACACCGGGGAGCTGTTTTTT
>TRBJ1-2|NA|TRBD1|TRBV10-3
CAIRAGTGDGYTF
TGTGCCATCAGAGCCGGGACAGGGGATGGCTACACCTTC
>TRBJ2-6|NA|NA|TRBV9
CASSVAADSGANVLTF
TGTGCCAGCAGCGTAGCGGCAGACTCTGGGGCCAACGTCCTGACTTTC
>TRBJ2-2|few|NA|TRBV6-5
CASREGANTGELFF
TGTGCCAGCCGCGAGGGGGCGAACACCGGGGAGCTGTTTTTT
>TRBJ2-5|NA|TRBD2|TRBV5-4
CASRPGLAGGRETQYF
TGTGCCAGCAGACCGGGACTAGCCGGAGGAAGGGAGACCCAGTACTTC
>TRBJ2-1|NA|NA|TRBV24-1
CATSDFPSRNEQFF
TGTGCCACCAGTGATTTTCCTAGTCGGAATGAGCAGTTCTTC
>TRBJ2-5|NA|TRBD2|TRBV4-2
CASSHGTSGGGETQYF
TGTGCCAGCAGCCATGGGACTAGCGGGGGCGGGGAGACCCAGTACTTC
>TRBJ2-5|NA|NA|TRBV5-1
CASSLIPGFSETQYF
TGCGCCAGCAGCTTAATTCCAGGGTTCTCGGAGACCCAGTACTTC
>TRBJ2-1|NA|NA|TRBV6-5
CASSQYNEQFF
TGTGCCAGCAGCCAGTACAATGAGCAGTTCTTC
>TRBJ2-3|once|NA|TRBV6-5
CATRRVGTDTQYF
TGTGCCACGAGGCGGGTCGGCACAGATACGCAGTATTTT
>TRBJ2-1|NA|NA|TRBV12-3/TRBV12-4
CASSLGGSGEQFF
TGTGCCAGCAGTTTAGGTGGGAGTGGTGAGCAGTTCTTC
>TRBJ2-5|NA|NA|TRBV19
CASSRGQLQETQYF
TGTGCCAGTAGTCGAGGGCAGCTCCAAGAGACCCAGTACTTC
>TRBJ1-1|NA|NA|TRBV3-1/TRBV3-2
CASSQESVGNTEAFF
TGTGCCAGCAGCCAAGAGTCGGTGGGGAACACTGAAGCTTTCTTT
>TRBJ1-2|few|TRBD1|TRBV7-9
CASSLGTGNYGYTF
TGTGCCAGCAGCTTAGGGACAGGAAACTATGGCTACACCTTC
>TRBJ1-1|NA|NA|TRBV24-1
CATSPSMGASGAFF
TGTGCCACCAGCCCAAGTATGGGTGCTAGTGGAGCTTTCTTT
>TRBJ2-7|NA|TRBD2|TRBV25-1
CASSPPTSGGYEQYF
TGTGCCAGCAGTCCCCCGACTAGCGGGGGGTACGAGCAGTACTTC
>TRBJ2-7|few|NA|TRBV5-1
CASSLGGAIYEQYF
TGCGCCAGCAGCTTAGGAGGGGCCATCTACGAGCAGTACTTC
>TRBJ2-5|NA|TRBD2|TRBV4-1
CASSPGLAGGRWETQYF
TGCGCCAGCAGCCCCGGACTAGCGGGGGGGCGGTGGGAGACCCAGTACTTC
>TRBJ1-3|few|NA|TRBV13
CASSLGLGDRSGNTIYF
TGTGCCAGCAGCTTAGGCCTGGGGGATAGGTCTGGAAACACCATATATTTT
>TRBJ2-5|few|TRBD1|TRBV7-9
CASSSTSGTGETQYF
TGTGCCAGCAGCTCTACTTCCGGGACAGGGGAGACCCAGTACTTC
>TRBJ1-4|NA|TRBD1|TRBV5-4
CASSLLPPGQGGNEKLFF
TGTGCCAGCAGCTTATTGCCCCCGGGACAGGGGGGTAATGAAAAACTGTTTTTT
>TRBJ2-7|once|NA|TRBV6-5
CASRGSLTYEQYF
TGTGCCAGCAGGGGCTCTCTGACCTACGAGCAGTACTTC
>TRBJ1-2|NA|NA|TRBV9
CASSASTGTSNYGYTF
TGTGCCAGCAGCGCATCTACCGGGACGTCTAACTATGGCTACACCTTC
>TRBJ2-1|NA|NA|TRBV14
CASSQVNRWNEQFF
TGTGCCAGCAGCCAAGTTAACAGGTGGAATGAGCAGTTCTTC
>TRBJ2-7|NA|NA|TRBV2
CASSRDTAGDEQYF
TGTGCCAGCAGCCGGGACACCGCTGGCGACGAGCAGTACTTC